The 13 T cell receptor beta chains in this list originate from one sample, sequenced in a study of shared clonotypes between healthy human individuals. Only in-frame clones appear in the TCRdb table, and some are missing; sequencing was by immunoSEQ multiplex PCR. The data hold nearly 1,000,000 clones, with 70% to 85% observed a single time. The sample comprised memory CD4+ T cells sorted from blood. Subset noted: CD45RA-negative fraction. The receptors originated from a man younger than 35 in good health.

The V call is TRBV5-6, the J call TRBJ2-1; D remains ambiguous. The CDR3 is 13 amino acids. The V end lost 0 bases, the J end lost 4 bases, and 5 bases lay between the germline ends. Germline-derived CDR1 and CDR2 are SGHDT and YYEEEE. The CDR3 sequence is CASSLEAYNEQFF. The CDR3 DNA reads TGTGCCAGCAGCTTGGAGGCGTACAATGAGCAGTTCTTC. The full variable domain, with the rest looked up from reference TRBV5-6 and TRBJ2-1, is DAGVTQSPTHLIKTRGQQVTLRCSPKSGHDTVSWYQQALGQGPQFIFQYYEEEERQRGNFPDRFSGHQFPNYSSELNVNALLLGDSALYLCASSLEAYNEQFFGPGTRLTVL.

Only a few counts were recorded for this clone. The same CDR3 can be traced to other DNA sequences in this sample. V usage is TRBV27 and J usage is TRBJ1-6; D is uncertain. This CDR3 contains 12 residues. Per the germline V gene, CDR1 is MNHEY and CDR2 is SMNVEV (reference sequence). V shed 3 bases and J shed 10 bases, with 7 bases lying between them. The CDR3: CASSLRESPLHF. CDR3 DNA: TGTGCCAGCAGTTTGAGGGAGTCACCCCTCCACTTT.

V is TRBV7-2 and J is TRBJ1-2; weak D call: TRBD1 (5 bases). Germline CDR1 is SGHTA and CDR2 is FQGNSA. Trimming removed 4 bases from V and 10 bases from J, with 13 bases in between. The CDR3 has 12 residues. CDR3 region: CASSYSAGTYTF. CDR3 in DNA: TGTGCCAGCAGCTACTCCGCAGGGACCTACACCTTC.

The J gene is TRBJ2-1, the V gene TRBV19; D is perhaps TRBD1 (5 bases). V was clipped by 6 bases and J by 0 bases, with 12 bases between them. The CDR3 sequence is 15 residues long. Germline V gives CDR1 LNHDA, CDR2 SQIVND (reference sequence). The CDR3 sequence is CASSQDSSSYNEQFF. The CDR3 bases are TGTGCCAGTAGCCAAGACAGCTCCTCCTACAATGAGCAGTTCTTC.

This chain joins TRBV5-1 and TRBJ2-6; 8 bases agree with TRBD1. The V gene's germline CDR1 is SGHRS and CDR2 YFSETQ. V lost 4 bases, J lost 2 bases, and 8 bases stayed unmatched. The CDR3 is 17 amino acids. The CDR3 region is CASSQTGGLPGANVLTF. CDR3 DNA sequence: TGCGCCAGCAGCCAAACAGGGGGACTGCCTGGGGCCAACGTCCTGACTTTC.

CDR3 sequence: CASSGNRGRVSYEQYF. Here the CDR3 DNA reads TGTGCCAGCAGTGGTAACAGGGGACGAGTCTCCTACGAGCAGTACTTC. J is TRBJ2-7 and V is TRBV25-1; TRBD1 matches 7 bases. The CDR3 contains 16 residues. From germline, CDR1 is MGHDK and CDR2 SYGVNS. The trim removed 4 bases at V and 0 bases at J, leaving 9 bases unmatched.

The rearrangement links TRBV5-1 to TRBJ1-1; D uncertain. The germline V gene has CDR1 SGHRS and CDR2 YFSETQ. Trimming cost V 0 bases and J 7 bases, with 16 bases left between them. This CDR3 is built from 15 residues. The CDR3 DNA sequence: TGCGCCAGCAGCTTGGGGGCGGGGAGTATAGGTGAAGCTTTCTTT. It yields the protein CASSLGAGSIGEAFF.

The chain recombines TRBV5-1 with TRBJ2-2, with 7 bases matching TRBD2. Germline V lookup: CDR1 SGHRS, CDR2 YFSETQ. The CDR3 is 15 residues long. Trimming at V came to 0 bases and at J to 5 bases, leaving 4 bases not matched to a gene. Written as DNA, the CDR3 is TGCGCCAGCAGCTTGGAACTAGCGCTAACCGGGGAGCTGTTTTTT. Protein: CASSLELALTGELFF.

V and J are TRBV18 and TRBJ2-7, with a tentative D call TRBD1 (7 bases). Trimming cost V 5 bases and J 5 bases, with 16 bases left between them. Germline loops: CDR1 KGHSH, CDR2 LQKENI. The CDR3 totals 14 residues. In nucleotides, the CDR3 is TGTGCCAGCTCATTATCAGGGGGGTCGGACGAGCAGTACTTC. It is translated as CASSLSGGSDEQYF.

This chain joins TRBV9 and TRBJ1-6; no firm D call. The CDR3 length is 14 residues. Germline lookup yields CDR1 SGDLS and CDR2 YYNGEE. Trimming left V 1 base short and J 6 bases short, with 8 bases between. Written as DNA, the CDR3 is TGTGCCAGCAGCGTAATAGCTTCTAATTCACCCCTCCACTTT. This gives the protein CASSVIASNSPLHF.

The chain is built from TRBV2 and TRBJ1-2; D uncertain. This CDR3 spans 15 amino acids. Per germline, CDR1 SNHLY and CDR2 FYNNEI. V was shortened by 3 bases and J by 0 bases, with 11 bases between the two germline ends. CDR3 sequence reads: CASSEQVSANYGYTF. The CDR3 DNA is TGTGCCAGCAGTGAGCAGGTTTCAGCTAACTATGGCTACACCTTC.

This chain uses TRBV30 with TRBJ1-1; D is uncertain. V dropped 5 bases and J dropped 2 bases, with 9 bases sitting between them. CDR1 is GTSNPN, CDR2 SVGIG, per germline (reference sequence). The CDR3 extends over 12 amino acids. CDR3 protein: CAWYLANTEAFF. The CDR3 nucleotides read TGTGCCTGGTATTTGGCCAACACTGAAGCTTTCTTT.

The chain recombines TRBV29-1 with TRBJ2-5, with 8 nucleotides matching TRBD2. The CDR3 spans 13 residues. The V and J ends lost 4 bases and 4 bases, in that order; junction bases with no gene match: 5. Per the germline V gene, CDR1 is SQVTM and CDR2 is ANQGSEA. The CDR3 protein is CSVAELAGETQYF. The CDR3 nucleotides read TGCAGCGTTGCCGAGCTAGCGGGAGAGACCCAGTACTTC.